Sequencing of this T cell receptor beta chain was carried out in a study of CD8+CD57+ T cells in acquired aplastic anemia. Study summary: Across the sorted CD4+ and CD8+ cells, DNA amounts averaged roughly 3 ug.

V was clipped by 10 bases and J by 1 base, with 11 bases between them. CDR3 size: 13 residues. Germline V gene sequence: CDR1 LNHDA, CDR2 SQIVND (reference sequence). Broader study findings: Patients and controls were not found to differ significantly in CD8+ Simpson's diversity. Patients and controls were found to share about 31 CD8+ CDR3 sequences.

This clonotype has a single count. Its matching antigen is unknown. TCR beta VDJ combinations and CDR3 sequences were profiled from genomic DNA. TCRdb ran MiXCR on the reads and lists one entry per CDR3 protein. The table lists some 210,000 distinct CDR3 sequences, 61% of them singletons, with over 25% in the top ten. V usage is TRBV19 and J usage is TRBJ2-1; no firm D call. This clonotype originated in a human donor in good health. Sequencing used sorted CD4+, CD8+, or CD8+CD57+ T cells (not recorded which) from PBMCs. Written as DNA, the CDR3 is TGTGCCACGGCAGGTCCATCCTACAATGAGCAGTTCTTC. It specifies CATAGPSYNEQFF.